This T cell receptor (beta chain) was found in a study of cytomegalovirus exposure and HLA in healthy donors (dated by TCRdb to between 2016 and 2019). With regard to the full study: According to a later analysis, one platform produced both the approximately 110 validation repertoires and the approximately 600 repertoires of the first cohort. Besides the first cohort of under 700 subjects, a separate validation cohort made up of 120 different subjects was used. The study aimed to test whether cataloging public T cell receptors could reveal signatures of past pathogen exposure. High-throughput TCR immunosequencing, statistical association of individual TCRs with disease status, and machine learning were combined to predict cytomegalovirus infection status.

Summary of the overall study and its limitations: The authors suggested that the approach could potentially be generalized to other disease states and immunological phenotypes. In vitro tests confirmed that three of the cytomegalovirus-associated TCR beta chains recognize cytomegalovirus antigens. Subsequent analysis determined that TCRs grouped into clusters in the first cohort also showed a tendency toward co-occurrence across the 120 validation repertoires, and approximately 93% of cluster scores exceeded 0. In both the original and validation cohorts, the classifier was reported to diagnose cytomegalovirus status with high specificity and sensitivity. Most TCR sequences were seen in very few donors, while some public TCRs were found in many individuals. The study listed approximately 150 TCR beta chains as associated with cytomegalovirus. The validation cohort had no HLA typing available for a later analysis, so co-occurrence within that cohort was assessed over all 130 or so repertoires.

CDR1 and CDR2 (LGHNA, YSLEER) derive from the germline V gene. The CDR3 starts with the cysteine, ends with the phenylalanine, and has 14 residues. Only the CDR3 DNA stays, 42 bases, in frame from base 1. A distance of 10 bases separates the germline ends of V and J, which lose 0 bases and 5 bases respectively. This clone was detected many times. Its target antigen remains unknown. No base-level quality is on record; no much larger clone is a single base apart. The library was prepared using the immunoSEQ multiplex PCR assay. Per the original workflow: A statistical classification framework was built for diagnosing cytomegalovirus status from the catalog of TCR beta chain sequences. TCRdb carries this immuneACCESS record with in-frame sequences only. Its versions omit some clonotypes, under half of them owing to an unresolved V gene in the studies checked, with the rest unexplained. V and J calls and clone size are those listed in that table; D and trimming were worked out from the DNA. The table for this sample lists roughly 150,000 clones; roughly 84% of them were counted only once. Of the sample, about a tenth falls within the top ten clones.

Separate from the approximately 700-subject first cohort, the validation cohort of 90 to 150 subjects was the group to which the donors belonged. The source material was PBMCs. The source of this sequence is a man younger than 40 in good health and CMV-seropositive. The chain joins TRBV4-3 to TRBJ2-5, with a weak D call of TRBD1 (6 bases match). The CDR3 corresponds to CASSQDQGKETQYF. The nucleotides read TGCGCCAGCAGCCAAGATCAGGGGAAGGAGACCCAGTACTTC.